The T cell receptor beta chain described here comes from a study of cytomegalovirus exposure and HLA in healthy donors. Only a few counts were recorded for this clone. Its antigen remains unidentified. Study-wide points: Earlier findings revealed that most TCR beta V segments proved productive either about 90% or about 30% of the time.

The germline CDR1 and CDR2 sequences are SGHRS and YFSETQ. Between the trimmed V and J ends, which lost 2 bases and 4 bases, there was a span of 12 bases. The CDR3 covers 14 residues. Researchers ran the PCR with 60 Vbeta and 13 Jbeta primers. Measured with immunoSEQ multiplex PCR; TCRdb has only the in-frame clones, and not every one. Of about 110,000 clones listed, 70% to 80% are singletons. The receptor comes from a man aged 60 to 75 in good health and CMV-seronegative. The chain recombines TRBV5-1 with TRBJ1-1; no clear D gene. The sequenced sample consisted of PBMCs. The CDR3 protein is CASSLGGLGTEAFF. The CDR3, as DNA: TGCGCCAGCAGCTTAGGAGGGCTGGGCACTGAAGCTTTCTTT.